The 4 T cell receptor beta chains reported below all come from one sample, sequenced in a study of T cell responses to AZD1222 COVID-19 vaccine. Using immunoSEQ multiplex PCR, the repertoire was profiled, and TCRdb retains in-frame clones only, with some absent. The repertoire holds 110,000 to 150,000 clones, with around 90% as singletons. Sequences were derived from peripheral blood, sampled 28 days after the second AZD1222 dose. All receptors come from an adult who received the AZD1222 COVID-19 vaccine.

V gene TRBV4-1 combines with J gene TRBJ2-1; D might be TRBD1 (5 bases). The CDR3 runs 17 residues. V was shortened by 5 bases and J by 1 base, with 18 bases between the two germline ends. CDR1 MGHRA and CDR2 YSYEKL come from the germline V gene. This chain's CDR3 is CASSSIMLGLSYNEQFF. In DNA, the CDR3 is TGCGCCAGCAGCTCGATAATGCTGGGGCTATCCTACAATGAGCAGTTCTTC.

The count of this clone is one. V is TRBV5-1 and J is TRBJ1-2; D is ambiguous. The CDR3 is 14 residues long. From germline, CDR1 is SGHRS and CDR2 YFSETQ. V gave up 0 bases and J gave up 8 bases, with 14 bases separating them. The CDR3 DNA sequence: TGCGCCAGCAGCTTGGACAGTGCCCTTGGGGGCTACACCTTC. Protein: CASSLDSALGGYTF.

V is TRBV15 and J is TRBJ1-3; D is perhaps TRBD1 (5 bases). There are 13 residues in the CDR3. CDR1 is LNHNV and CDR2 is YYDKDF in the germline V gene (reference sequence). Trimming removed 3 bases at V and 3 bases at J, with 6 bases between. In nucleotides, the CDR3 is TGTGCCACCAGCAGGGGGCTTGGAAACACCATATATTTT. Translated: CATSRGLGNTIYF.

The chain carries TRBV12-2 and TRBJ2-3; the table names TRBD2, a call not compared with the DNA. TRBV12-2 is tagged as a pseudogene. The CDR3 sequence is 12 residues long. The CDR3 DNA sequence: TGTGCAAGTCGCACCCCTAGCAATACGCAGTATTTT. This encodes CASRTPSNTQYF.